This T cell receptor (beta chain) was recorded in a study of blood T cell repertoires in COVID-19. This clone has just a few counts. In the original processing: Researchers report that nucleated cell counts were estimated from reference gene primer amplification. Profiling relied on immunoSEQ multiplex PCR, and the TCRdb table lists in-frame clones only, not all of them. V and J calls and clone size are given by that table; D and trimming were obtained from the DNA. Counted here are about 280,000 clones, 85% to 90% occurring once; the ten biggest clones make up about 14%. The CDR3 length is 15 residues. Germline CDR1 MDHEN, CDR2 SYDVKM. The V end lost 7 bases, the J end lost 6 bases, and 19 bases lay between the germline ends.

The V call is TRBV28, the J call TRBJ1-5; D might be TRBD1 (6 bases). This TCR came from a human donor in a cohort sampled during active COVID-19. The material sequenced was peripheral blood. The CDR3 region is CASINLQGRGQPQHF. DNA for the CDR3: TGTGCCAGCATCAACCTACAGGGCAGAGGTCAGCCCCAGCATTTT.